These 7 T cell receptor beta chains were sequenced from one sample in a study of T cell responses to AZD1222 COVID-19 vaccine. Measured with immunoSEQ multiplex PCR; TCRdb has only the in-frame clones, and not every one. There are tens of thousands of clones in the sample; 80% to 85% occur only once, and 2.9% lies in the top ten. The specimen was peripheral blood, collected on day 0 of AZD1222 vaccination. These receptors all come from an adult in good health.

The chain joins TRBV29-1 to TRBJ2-5, with TRBD2 matching 10 bases. The germline V gene encodes CDR1 SQVTM and CDR2 ANQGSEA. V lost 2 bases, J lost 0 bases, and 12 bases stayed unmatched. The CDR3 is 18 amino acids. CDR3 DNA sequence: TGCAGCGTTGAAAGTAGCGGGGGGCCCCCGGGGTACCAAGAGACCCAGTACTTC. Translation: CSVESSGGPPGYQETQYF.

As for this clone: At one end, the junction sequence differs from germline, possibly due to a read error. The CDR3 DNA follows: TGTGCCAGTAGTGTGGCAGGTGAAGCTTTCTTT. It specifies CASSVAGEAFF. The rearrangement links TRBV2 to TRBJ1-1; D uncertain. The CDR3 runs to 11 residues. The germline CDR1 and CDR2 sequences are SNHLY and FYNNEI.

The chain recombines TRBV19 with TRBJ1-2; the D is unclear. The V gene lost 2 bases and the J gene lost 8 bases, with 15 bases spanning the gap. The CDR3 has 14 residues. In germline, CDR1 is LNHDA, CDR2 SQIVND (reference sequence). The CDR3 loop is CASSIRQDTYGYTF. DNA of the CDR3: TGTGCCAGTAGTATACGGCAGGATACATACGGCTACACCTTC.

This clone is categorized as medium-sized. The chain couples TRBV6-5 to TRBJ1-5, with D perhaps TRBD1 (5 bases). Germline V gene sequence: CDR1 MNHEY, CDR2 SVGAGI. Deletions cut 6 bases from V and 6 bases from J, with 18 bases between. This CDR3 region has 15 residues. CDR3 in DNA: TGTGCCAGCAGCACACGAGGGGAGGGGAGTCAGCCCCAGCATTTT. As protein: CASSTRGEGSQPQHF.

The V and J genes are TRBV5-6 and TRBJ2-2, with D perhaps being TRBD1 or TRBD2 (5 bases each). The CDR3 spans 13 residues. V was cut by 3 bases and J by 6 bases, with 9 bases left in between. Germline V CDR1 and CDR2: SGHDT, YYEEEE. CDR3 bases: TGTGCCAGCAGCTCCCGGGGCTCCGGGGAGCTGTTTTTT. Protein product: CASSSRGSGELFF.

This chain uses TRBV10-2 with TRBJ2-2; 13 bases fit TRBD2. CDR1 and CDR2 from the germline V gene are WSHSY and SAAADI. This CDR3 is built from 18 residues. V shed 4 bases and J 0 bases; nucleotides not matched to a gene: 5. DNA for the CDR3: TGCGCCAGCAGTGGGACGACTAGCGGGAGGCCGAACACCGGGGAGCTGTTTTTT. Residues: CASSGTTSGRPNTGELFF.

The chain joins TRBV7-2 to TRBJ2-2, with D possibly called TRBD1 or TRBD2 (6 bases each). V lost 1 base, J lost 6 bases, and 12 bases lay in between. This CDR3 is 15 amino acids long. CDR1 is SGHTA and CDR2 is FQGNSA in the germline V gene. Here the CDR3 reads CASSLVRGQAGELFF. In DNA form, the CDR3 reads TGTGCCAGCAGCTTAGTCCGGGGGCAGGCCGGGGAGCTGTTTTTT.